The 3 T cell receptor beta chains presented below share a single source sample, sequenced in a study of OX40 agonist ivuxolimab in advanced cancers. Libraries were prepared by immunoSEQ multiplex PCR; TCRdb keeps only in-frame clonotypes and omits some of them. The profile shows approximately 35,000 clones, approximately 92% of them singletons. The sequences come from CD4+ or CD8+ T cells sorted from blood, collected in a trial of the OX40 agonist ivuxolimab. These receptors were collected from an adult with an advanced solid tumor such as melanoma, head and neck, liver or kidney cancer.

The chain has TRBV11-2 and TRBJ1-5; D might be TRBD1 (5 bases). The V end lost 4 bases, the J end lost 5 bases, and 9 bases lay between the germline ends. The CDR3 loop spans 13 amino acids. Germline V gene sequence: CDR1 SGHAT, CDR2 FQNNGV. DNA of the CDR3: TGTGCCAGCAGCTGGGGGGGGGATCAGCCCCAGCATTTT. It yields the protein CASSWGGDQPQHF.

This chain uses TRBV9 with TRBJ2-1; 7 nucleotides line up with TRBD1. CDR3 size: 15 residues. Per the germline V gene, CDR1 is SGDLS and CDR2 is YYNGEE. Trimming at V came to 3 bases and at J to 4 bases, leaving 7 bases not matched to a gene. The CDR3 is CASSETGTAYNEQFF. The CDR3 DNA follows: TGTGCCAGCAGCGAGACAGGGACCGCTTACAATGAGCAGTTCTTC.

V gene TRBV27 combines with J gene TRBJ1-4; D uncertain. Per the germline V gene, CDR1 is MNHEY and CDR2 is SMNVEV (reference sequence). The CDR3 loop spans 15 amino acids. V was cut by 3 bases and J by 2 bases, with 10 bases left in between. This CDR3 is CASSFQAGTNEKLFF. Here the CDR3 DNA reads TGTGCCAGCAGTTTTCAGGCTGGCACTAATGAAAAACTGTTTTTT.